The entry that follows covers one T cell receptor beta chain sequence. Its antigen is currently unknown. TCRdb's table, derived via immunoSEQ multiplex PCR, lists solely in-frame clones and lacks some. The data hold 34,000 or so clones, with roughly four fifths observed a single time. This entry is derived from a study of OX40 agonist ivuxolimab in advanced cancers. As for the study in general: An agonistic human IgG2 monoclonal antibody against OX40 (CD134) was given. The dose-escalation group included hepatocellular carcinoma, melanoma, renal cell carcinoma and head and neck cancer. The patients received ivuxolimab by intravenous route every 2 weeks at 0.01 to 10 mg/kg.

Germline V gene data show CDR1 as GTSNPN and CDR2 as SVGIG (reference sequence). The CDR3 length is 14 residues. V shed 2 bases, J shed 3 bases, and the junction held 5 bases outside the gene matches. Study-level findings and limits: Expanded peripheral T cells had an undetermined antigen specificity.

This sequence was found in an adult with an advanced solid tumor such as melanoma, head and neck, liver or kidney cancer. The gene calls are TRBV30 and TRBJ1-1; TRBD1 matches 8 bases. The source was CD4+ or CD8+ T cells sorted from blood, collected in a trial of the OX40 agonist ivuxolimab. CDR3 DNA sequence: TGTGCCTGGAGTCCTCAGGGGGCGTACACTGAAGCTTTCTTT. Translated, it gives CAWSPQGAYTEAFF.